There are a few counts of the clone carrying this TCR beta chain. Reverse transcription of about 0.45 to 1 ug RNA used random hexamers. TCRdb reprocessed the immunoSEQ multiplex PCR reads with MiXCR, giving one entry per CDR3 protein. The table has 150,000 or so distinct CDR3 sequences, roughly 94% seen once. Sequencing targeted TCR beta in T cells from blood (CD8+ and CD4+). The data were taken from a study of CD8 T cells in Susac syndrome. Sequencing was carried out using CD4+ T cells from PBMCs. This clonotype was sampled from a human donor with multiple sclerosis.

CDR3 protein: CASSQNSRGEQYF. The CDR3 region has the DNA TGTGCCAGCAGCCAAAATTCCCGCGGCGAGCAGTACTTC. The V gene is TRBV14, the J gene TRBJ2-7; D not certain. The V and J ends lost 2 bases and 6 bases respectively, with 11 bases between them. The CDR3 contains 13 residues. The germline CDR1 and CDR2 sequences are SGHDN and FVKESK. Based on the CDR3 plus reference TRBV14 and TRBJ2-7, the full variable domain is EAGVTQFPSHSVIEKGQTVTLRCDPISGHDNLYWYRRVMGKEIKFLLHFVKESKQDESGMPNNRFLAERTGGTYSTLKVQPAELEDSGVYFCASSQNSRGEQYFGPGTRLTVT.